This T cell receptor (beta chain) comes out of a study of early T cells in non-severe SARS-CoV-2 infection. Study information: Chains stayed unpaired after sequencing of bulk RNA from unsorted whole blood. Findings of the study overall: The matching step, a VDJdb search, favored anti-spike CD8 responses and missed private and CD4 specificities.

Attachment of unique molecular identifiers to individual cDNA molecules was performed. TCRdb reprocessed the 5' RACE reads via MiXCR and lists one record per CDR3 protein. Found here are 65,000 to 75,000 distinct CDR3 sequences, 4.6% of them singletons; the top ten hold roughly 3.4%. The CDR3 is 16 residues long. Germline V CDR1 and CDR2: MNHEY, SVGAGI. The V gene end was trimmed by 0 bases and the J gene end by 0 bases; junction bases not matched to a gene: 3. Ten or more counts support this clonotype. Its antigen is unknown. The sequences come from whole blood, collected at baseline. This chain uses TRBV6-5 with TRBJ2-7, with 9 positions matching TRBD2. This TCR derives from an adult who was a healthcare worker with PCR-confirmed SARS-CoV-2 infection or an uninfected control (not recorded which). The donor label of this sample is uncertain. In nucleotides, the CDR3 is TGTGCCAGCAGTTACTCTTTTAGCGGGAGCTCCTACGAGCAGTACTTC. Protein: CASSYSFSGSSYEQYF.